The text below deals with one TCR beta chain. Its antigen is not known. Germline V gene lookup returns CDR1 MNHEY and CDR2 SMNVEV (reference sequence). Trimming took off 6 bases at V and 1 base at J, with 9 bases between the two ends. This CDR3 is 13 amino acids long. Template was genomic DNA from frozen, unsorted single-cell suspensions. Sequencing used immunoSEQ multiplex PCR; TCRdb keeps in-frame clones, though not all of them. The sample yields roughly 8,300 clones, roughly 76% seen once. The data derive from a study of immune cell composition in non-small cell lung cancer. Study findings and constraints: Adenocarcinomas with higher top tumour-associated clone frequency had more reactive TILs. Dominant in vivo tumour-associated clones were not shown to share tumour-reactive sequences.

The sample taken for sequencing was lung tumor tissue. The receptor's source is a human donor with non-small cell lung cancer. The chain has TRBV27 and TRBJ1-2; the D is unclear. DNA of the CDR3: TGTGCCAGCAGCCCGGATGGTAACTATGGCTACACCTTC. Encoded protein: CASSPDGNYGYTF.